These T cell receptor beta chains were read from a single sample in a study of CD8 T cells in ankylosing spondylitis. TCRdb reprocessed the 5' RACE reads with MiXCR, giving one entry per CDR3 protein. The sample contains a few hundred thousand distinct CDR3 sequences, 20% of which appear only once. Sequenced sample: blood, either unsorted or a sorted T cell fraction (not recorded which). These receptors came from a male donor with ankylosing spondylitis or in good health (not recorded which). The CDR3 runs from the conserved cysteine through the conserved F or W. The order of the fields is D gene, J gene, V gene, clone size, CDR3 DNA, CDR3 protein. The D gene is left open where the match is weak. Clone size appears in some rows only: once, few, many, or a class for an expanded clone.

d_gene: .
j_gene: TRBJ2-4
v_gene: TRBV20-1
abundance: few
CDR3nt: TGCAGTGCTCCCCTTGGACAGGCCAAAAACATTCAGTACTTC
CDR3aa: CSAPLGQAKNIQYF

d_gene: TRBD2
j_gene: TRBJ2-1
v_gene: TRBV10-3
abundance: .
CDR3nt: TGTGCCATCAGTGATAGCGGGGGGGCCCACAATGAGCAGTTCTTC
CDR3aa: CAISDSGGAHNEQFF

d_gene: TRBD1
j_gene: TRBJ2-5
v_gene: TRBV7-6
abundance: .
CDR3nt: TGTGCCAGCAGCTTAGCGTTGGGGACAGGGGGCAAGGAGACCCAGTACTTC
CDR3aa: CASSLALGTGGKETQYF

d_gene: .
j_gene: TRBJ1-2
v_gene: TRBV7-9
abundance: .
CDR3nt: TGTGCCAGCACCGCCGACTATAACTATGGCTACACCTTC
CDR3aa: CASTADYNYGYTF

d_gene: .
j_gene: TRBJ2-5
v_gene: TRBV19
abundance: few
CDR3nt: TGTGCCAGTAGTCTCTCGACTAGTGTGGTACAGGAGACCCAGTACTTC
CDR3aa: CASSLSTSVVQETQYF

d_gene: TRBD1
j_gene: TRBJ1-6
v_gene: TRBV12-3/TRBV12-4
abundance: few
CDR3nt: TGTGCCAGCAGTTTAGGGACAGGGAAATCACCCCTCCACTTT
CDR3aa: CASSLGTGKSPLHF

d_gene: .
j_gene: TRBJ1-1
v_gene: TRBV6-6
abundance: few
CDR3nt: TGTGCCAGCATAGGGCGGAACACTGAAGCTTTCTTT
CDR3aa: CASIGRNTEAFF

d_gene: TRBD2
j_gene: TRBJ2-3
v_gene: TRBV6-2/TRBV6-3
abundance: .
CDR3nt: TGTGCCAGCAGTCAACTAGCGGGAGTTCCAGATACGCAGTATTTT
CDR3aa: CASSQLAGVPDTQYF

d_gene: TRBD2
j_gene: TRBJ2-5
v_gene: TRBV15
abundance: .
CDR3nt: TGTGCCTCTAGCGGGGAGTACCAAGAGACCCAGTGCTTC
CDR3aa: CASSGEYQETQCF

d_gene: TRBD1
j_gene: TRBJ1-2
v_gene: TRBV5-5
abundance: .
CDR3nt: TGTGCCAGCAGCTTCCAGGGGGGAAATGGCTACACCTTC
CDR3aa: CASSFQGGNGYTF

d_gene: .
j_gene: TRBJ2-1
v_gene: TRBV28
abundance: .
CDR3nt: TGTGCCAGCAGTCTAGGAGGGTTCCGTGGGAATGCGCAGTTCTTC
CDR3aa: CASSLGGFRGNAQFF

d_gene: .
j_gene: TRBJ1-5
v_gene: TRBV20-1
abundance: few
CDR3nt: TGCAGTGCTGGGGAGGTAATGGATAGTCAGCCCCAGCATTTT
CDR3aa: CSAGEVMDSQPQHF

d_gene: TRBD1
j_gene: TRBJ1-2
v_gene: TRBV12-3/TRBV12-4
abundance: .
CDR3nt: TGTGCCAGCAGTCGACAGGGATTTGGTGGCTACACCTTC
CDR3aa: CASSRQGFGGYTF

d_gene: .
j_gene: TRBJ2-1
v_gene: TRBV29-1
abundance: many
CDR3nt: TGCAGCGTTTTGGCAGGGAGCTCCTACAATGAGCAGTTCTTC
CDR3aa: CSVLAGSSYNEQFF

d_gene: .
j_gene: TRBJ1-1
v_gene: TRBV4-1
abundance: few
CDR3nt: TGCGCCAGCAGCCAAGCCAGGAACACTGAAGCTTTCTTT
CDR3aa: CASSQARNTEAFF

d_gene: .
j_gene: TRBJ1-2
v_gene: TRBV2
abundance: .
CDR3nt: TGTGCCAGCAGGGGGACACTTACCTATGGCTACACCTTC
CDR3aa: CASRGTLTYGYTF

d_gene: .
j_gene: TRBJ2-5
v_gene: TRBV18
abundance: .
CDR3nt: TGTGCCAGCTCCCGGACTACCGGGCAAGAGACCCAGTACTTC
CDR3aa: CASSRTTGQETQYF

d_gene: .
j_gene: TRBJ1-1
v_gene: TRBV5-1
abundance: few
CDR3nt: TGCGCCAGCAGCTTGCGGGGTACGGCTCTGAACACTGAAGCTTTCTTT
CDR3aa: CASSLRGTALNTEAFF

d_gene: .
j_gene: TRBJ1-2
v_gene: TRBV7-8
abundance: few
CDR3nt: TGTGCCAGCAGCTTATTACGGGCAGGGCCGACCTATGGCTACACCTTC
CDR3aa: CASSLLRAGPTYGYTF

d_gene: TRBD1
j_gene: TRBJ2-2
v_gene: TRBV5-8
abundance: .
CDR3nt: TGTGCCAGCACCCTCGGACAGGCCCTCGGGGAGCTGTTTTTT
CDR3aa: CASTLGQALGELFF

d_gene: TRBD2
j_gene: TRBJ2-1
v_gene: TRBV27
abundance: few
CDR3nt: TGTGCCAGCAGATTTAGCGGGGGGGCCTACAATGAGCAGTTCTTC
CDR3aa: CASRFSGGAYNEQFF

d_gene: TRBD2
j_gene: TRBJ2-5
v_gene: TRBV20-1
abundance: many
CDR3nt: TGCAGTGCTCCTCCCGCCGGGACTAGCCGGGAGACCCAGTACTTC
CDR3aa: CSAPPAGTSRETQYF

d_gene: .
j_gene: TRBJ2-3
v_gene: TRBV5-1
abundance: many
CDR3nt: TGCGCCAGCAGCTTTCCAGGGACAGATACGCAGTATTTT
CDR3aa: CASSFPGTDTQYF

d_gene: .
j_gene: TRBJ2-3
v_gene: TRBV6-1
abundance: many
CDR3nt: TGTGCCAGTCCAACGGGACGCACCCCTCCAGATACGCAGTATTTT
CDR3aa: CASPTGRTPPDTQYF

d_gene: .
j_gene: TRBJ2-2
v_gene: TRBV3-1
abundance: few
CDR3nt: TGTGCCAGCACTCGGGCCGGGCTAGCCGGGAACACCGGGGAGCTGTTTTTT
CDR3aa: CASTRAGLAGNTGELFF

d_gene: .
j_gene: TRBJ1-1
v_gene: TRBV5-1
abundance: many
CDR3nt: TGCGCCAGCAGCCCTACAGGGTCCCTTGAAGCTTTCTTT
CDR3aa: CASSPTGSLEAFF

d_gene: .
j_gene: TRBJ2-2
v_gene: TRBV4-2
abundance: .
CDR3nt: TGTGCCAGCAGCCAAGGAGGGCCGTTCACCGGGGAGCTGTTTTTT
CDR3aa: CASSQGGPFTGELFF

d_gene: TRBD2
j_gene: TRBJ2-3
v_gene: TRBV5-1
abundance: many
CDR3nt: TGCGCCAGCAGCTATCCGGGGGGAGATACGCAGTATTTT
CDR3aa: CASSYPGGDTQYF

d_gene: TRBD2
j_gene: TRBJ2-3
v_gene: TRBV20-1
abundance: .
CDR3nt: TGCAGTGCCTCTAGCGGGACCACAGATACGCAGTATTTT
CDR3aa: CSASSGTTDTQYF